Listed below are T cell receptor beta chains from one sample, sequenced in a study of blood T cell repertoires in COVID-19. Data came from immunoSEQ multiplex PCR; TCRdb stores just in-frame clones and leaves some out. The sample records under 450,000 clones, roughly 84% being singletons. The specimen sequenced was PBMCs or T cells enriched from blood (not recorded which). The receptors come from a woman aged 25 to 39 who had recovered from COVID-19. CDR3s include the opening cysteine and the closing phenylalanine or tryptophan. Each record gives: J gene, D gene, V gene, CDR3 length, CDR3 DNA, CDR3 protein. The D gene is left open where the match is weak.

J: TRBJ1-2
D: TRBD1
V: TRBV5-1
length: 16
DNA: TGCGCCAGCAGTCCCGGCCGGGACAGCAACATCTATGGCTACACCTTC
CDR3: CASSPGRDSNIYGYTF

J: TRBJ2-1
D: TRBD1
V: TRBV5-1
length: 16
DNA: TGCGCCAGCAGCTTCGACAGACAGGGGGAACACAATGAGCAGTTCTTC
CDR3: CASSFDRQGEHNEQFF

J: TRBJ2-3
D: -
V: TRBV7-2
length: 15
DNA: TGTGCCAGCAGCTTAGGGGGACTCAGCACAGATACGCAGTATTTT
CDR3: CASSLGGLSTDTQYF

J: TRBJ1-2
D: -
V: TRBV27
length: 16
DNA: TGTGCCAGCAGTTCACGCACCCAGCAGGGTGGCTATGGCTACACCTTC
CDR3: CASSSRTQQGGYGYTF

J: TRBJ1-1
D: -
V: TRBV4-1
length: 15
DNA: TGCGCCAGCAGCCAAGATATCAATACGGGCACTGAAGCTTTCTTT
CDR3: CASSQDINTGTEAFF

J: TRBJ2-1
D: TRBD2
V: TRBV4-2
length: 15
DNA: TGTGCCAGCAGCCAAGCCGGGACTAGTGGTGATGAGCAGTTCTTC
CDR3: CASSQAGTSGDEQFF

J: TRBJ1-5
D: -
V: TRBV12-3/TRBV12-4
length: 13
DNA: TGTGCCAGCAGTTTGGCGGAAAATCAGCCCCAGCATTTT
CDR3: CASSLAENQPQHF

J: TRBJ2-7
D: TRBD2
V: TRBV6-7
length: 18
DNA: TGTGCCAGCAGTTACCTCCGCTTAAAGGCGGGAGGCCCCTGCGAGCAGTACTTC
CDR3: CASSYLRLKAGGPCEQYF

J: TRBJ2-1
D: TRBD2
V: TRBV3-1/TRBV3-2
length: 15
DNA: TGTGCCAGCAGCACGGGGACTAGCGGGAGAAATGAGCAGTTCTTC
CDR3: CASSTGTSGRNEQFF

J: TRBJ1-2
D: TRBD1
V: TRBV27
length: 11
DNA: TGTGCCAGCGGAGGGGGCAATGGCTACACCTTC
CDR3: CASGGGNGYTF

J: TRBJ1-1
D: -
V: TRBV15
length: 14
DNA: TGTGCCACCAGCAGTACTGAGCCTGAGGGTGAAGCTTTCTTT
CDR3: CATSSTEPEGEAFF